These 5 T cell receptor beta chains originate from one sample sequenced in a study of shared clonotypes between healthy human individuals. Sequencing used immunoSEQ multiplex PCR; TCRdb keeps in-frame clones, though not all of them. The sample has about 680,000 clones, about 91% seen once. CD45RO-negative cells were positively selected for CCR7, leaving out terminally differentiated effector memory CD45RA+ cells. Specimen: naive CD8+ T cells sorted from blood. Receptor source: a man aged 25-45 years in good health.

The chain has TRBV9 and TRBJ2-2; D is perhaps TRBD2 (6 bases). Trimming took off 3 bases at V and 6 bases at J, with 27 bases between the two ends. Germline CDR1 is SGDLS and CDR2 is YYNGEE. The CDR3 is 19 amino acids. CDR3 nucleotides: TGTGCCAGCAGCGACCTCGGGGTGCGGGATACTAACGGGGCCGGGGAGCTGTTTTTT. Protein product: CASSDLGVRDTNGAGELFF.

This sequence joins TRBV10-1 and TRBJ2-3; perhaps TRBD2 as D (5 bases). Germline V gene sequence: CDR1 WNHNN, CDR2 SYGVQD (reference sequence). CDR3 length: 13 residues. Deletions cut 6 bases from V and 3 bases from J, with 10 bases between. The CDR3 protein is CASSAVATDTQYF. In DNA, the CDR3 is TGCGCCAGCAGCGCGGTAGCGACAGATACGCAGTATTTT.

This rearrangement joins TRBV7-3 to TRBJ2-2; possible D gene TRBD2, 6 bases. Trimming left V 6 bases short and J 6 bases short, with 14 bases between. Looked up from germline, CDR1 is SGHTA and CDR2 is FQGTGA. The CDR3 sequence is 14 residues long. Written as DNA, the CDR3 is TGTGCCAGCAGTCAGGACGGAGGGGCCGGGGAGCTGTTTTTT. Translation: CASSQDGGAGELFF.

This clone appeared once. The DNA for the CDR3 is TGTGCCAGCAGTGATGGCCTAGCGGGATCATACAATGAGCAGTTCTTC. This codes for CASSDGLAGSYNEQFF. The chain combines TRBV6-1 with TRBJ2-1; 9 bases fit TRBD2. Unmatched junction bases numbered 7, after V lost 3 bases and J lost 4 bases. CDR1 is MNHNS, CDR2 SASEGT, per germline. The CDR3 has 16 amino acids.

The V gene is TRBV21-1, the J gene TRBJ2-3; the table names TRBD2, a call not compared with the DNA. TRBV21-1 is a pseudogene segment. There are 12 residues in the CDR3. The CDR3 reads CASSKAGDTQYF. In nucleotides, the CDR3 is TGTGCCAGCAGCAAAGCCGGGGATACGCAGTATTTT.